The rows below give T cell receptor beta chains drawn from one sample of a study of sequential checkpoint blockade in melanoma. Sequencing used immunoSEQ multiplex PCR; TCRdb keeps in-frame clones, though not all of them. The sample carries some 20,000 clones, roughly 59% recorded once. This sample comprised CD8+ T cells sorted from blood (inferred from file names), obtained from a patient given nivolumab and ipilimumab in sequence. Every receptor here comes from a human donor with melanoma. Each CDR3 is given with its conserved first and last residue. D genes are given only for firm matches. Clone sizes are given selectively: once, few, many, or a class where the clone is expanded.

TRBJ2-2	-	-	13	TRBV6-1	TGTGCCAGCACCAGGGGGGAAACCGGGGAGCTGTTTTTT	CASTRGETGELFF
TRBJ2-2	-	TRBD2	17	TRBV15	TGTGCCACCAGCAGAGGAGCGGGAGGATTAGGAACCGGGGAGCTGTTTTTT	CATSRGAGGLGTGELFF
TRBJ2-3	-	-	15	TRBV13	TGTGCCAGCAGCCCAGGGTACTCCGGCACAGATACGCAGTATTTT	CASSPGYSGTDTQYF
TRBJ1-1	once	-	15	TRBV6-5	TGTGCCAGCAGTCCCCATGGGGGGGACGGCACTGAAGCTTTCTTT	CASSPHGGDGTEAFF
TRBJ2-2	-	-	12	TRBV14	TGTGCCAGCAGTGCAGGGGTCGGGGAGCTGTTTTTT	CASSAGVGELFF
TRBJ2-1	-	-	12	TRBV5-1	TGCGCCAGTCAAGGCGGTTACAATGAGCAGTTCTTC	CASQGGYNEQFF
TRBJ2-7	few	-	14	TRBV5-3	TGTGCCAGCAGCTTTGGAGGGGGCCCCTACGAGCAGTACTTC	CASSFGGGPYEQYF
TRBJ2-5	few	-	14	TRBV13	TGTGCCAGCAGCCCCCGTGGACAAAGAGAGACCCAGTACTTC	CASSPRGQRETQYF
TRBJ1-3	few	TRBD1	15	TRBV27	TGTGCCAGCAGTGACTCGACAGGGGCTGGAAACACCATATATTTT	CASSDSTGAGNTIYF
TRBJ2-1	-	TRBD1	18	TRBV7-6	TGTGCCAGCAGCTTAGGGATAGGGGGCGTCTACTCCTACAATGAGCAGTTCTTC	CASSLGIGGVYSYNEQFF
TRBJ2-2	-	-	13	TRBV7-9	TGTGCCCCCTGGGGCGGAGACACCGGGGAGCTGTTTTTT	CAPWGGDTGELFF
TRBJ2-3	few	-	14	TRBV5-6	TGTGCCAGCAGCTTGGAAGGGGCGGAAGATACGCAGTATTTT	CASSLEGAEDTQYF
TRBJ2-3	few	TRBD1	16	TRBV14	TGTGCCAGCAGCCCGTCGGGACAGCCTAGCACAGATACGCAGTATTTT	CASSPSGQPSTDTQYF
TRBJ1-4	-	-	16	TRBV27	TGTGCCAGCAGTTTATCGATGGGCAGCATTAATGAAAAACTGTTTTTT	CASSLSMGSINEKLFF
TRBJ2-7	-	-	14	TRBV30	TGTGCCTGGAGTTTACTATCAGGGGTCTACGAGCAGTACTTC	CAWSLLSGVYEQYF
TRBJ2-6	-	TRBD1	18	TRBV6-1	TGTGCCAGCAGTGAAGAAGCAGACAGGGCGATAGGGGCCAACGTCCTGACTTTC	CASSEEADRAIGANVLTF
TRBJ2-2	once	TRBD1	17	TRBV18	TGTGCCAGCTCACCACGACCGGGACAGGGGATCACCGGGGAGCTGTTTTTT	CASSPRPGQGITGELFF
TRBJ2-3	-	TRBD1	14	TRBV2	TGTGCCAGCGACCTGGGACAGAGCACAGATACGCAGTATTTT	CASDLGQSTDTQYF
TRBJ2-2	-	-	16	TRBV30	TGTGCCTGGATCGCTGAGGGTTATTCGAACACCGGGGAGCTGTTTTTT	CAWIAEGYSNTGELFF
TRBJ2-1	-	-	14	TRBV15	TGTGCCACCAGCATTAGTTCCCTCTACAATGAGCAGTTCTTC	CATSISSLYNEQFF
TRBJ2-7	-	-	15	TRBV19	TGTGCCAGTAGTACCCCTTGGAGTGAGTATAACGAGCAGTACTTC	CASSTPWSEYNEQYF
TRBJ2-7	medium-sized	TRBD1	16	TRBV15	TGTGCCACCAGCAGACTTTCGACAGGGGGGTCCTACGAGCAGTACTTC	CATSRLSTGGSYEQYF
TRBJ1-1	-	-	14	TRBV2	TGTGCCAGCAGTGAAGGGGGGGATGGTGTTGAAGCTTTCTTT	CASSEGGDGVEAFF
TRBJ1-4	medium-sized	-	12	TRBV7-6	TGTGCCAGCAGCTCCTCGTATGAAAAACTGTTTTTT	CASSSSYEKLFF
TRBJ1-5	-	-	15	TRBV19	TGTGCCAGTAGAACGCAGGGGTATAGCAATCAGCCCCAGCATTTT	CASRTQGYSNQPQHF
TRBJ2-7	few	-	15	TRBV5-5	TGTGCCAGCAGCCAAGAAGGCGGACAGTCCTACGAGCAGTACTTC	CASSQEGGQSYEQYF
TRBJ2-1	-	-	15	TRBV27	TGTGCCAGCAGTTTATTCGGGGGAAACTACAATGAGCAGTTCTTC	CASSLFGGNYNEQFF
TRBJ2-3	-	TRBD1	14	TRBV5-5	TGTGCCAGCCCCGGACAGGGGGCGTCAGATACGCAGTATTTT	CASPGQGASDTQYF
TRBJ2-7	few	-	15	TRBV6-5	TGTGCCAGCAGTTACGCTGATAGTACAGGGCACGAGCAGTACTTC	CASSYADSTGHEQYF
TRBJ1-4	once	-	16	TRBV10-1	TGCGCCAGCAGAGGGGAGGTGGGGTACTCTAATGAAAAACTGTTTTTT	CASRGEVGYSNEKLFF
TRBJ2-7	once	TRBD2	14	TRBV19	TGTGCCAGCTCACTGGGACTAAGTCTCTACGAGCAGTACTTC	CASSLGLSLYEQYF
TRBJ1-1	-	-	15	TRBV27	TGTGCCAGCAGTTTAGGGGTAGGGGGGAACACTGAAGCTTTCTTT	CASSLGVGGNTEAFF
TRBJ1-2	-	-	13	TRBV5-5	TGTGCCAGCAGCTTGGTTGGAGACTATGGCTACACCTTC	CASSLVGDYGYTF
TRBJ2-7	few	-	15	TRBV2	TGTGCCAGCAGTGTTAACGAAATTAGAACCTACGAGCAGTACTTC	CASSVNEIRTYEQYF
TRBJ2-7	-	-	13	TRBV29-1	TGCAGCGTTGAAAGATCGAGCTCCTACGAGCAGTACTTC	CSVERSSSYEQYF
TRBJ2-7	once	-	16	TRBV7-9	TGTGCCAGCAGCTTCGTCACCGGGACTCTTTCCTACGAGCAGTACTTC	CASSFVTGTLSYEQYF
TRBJ2-5	-	-	15	TRBV18	TGTGCCAGCTCACCAACCAGGGGGGCGCGAGAGACCCAGTACTTC	CASSPTRGARETQYF
TRBJ2-6	-	TRBD1	18	TRBV27	TGTGCCAGCAGTTACCGGACAGGGTACAGCTCTGGGGCCAACGTCCTGACTTTC	CASSYRTGYSSGANVLTF
TRBJ2-1	-	TRBD2	15	TRBV6-6	TGTGCCATCAGAGACCTAGCGGGGGGGCCAAATGAGCAGTTCTTC	CAIRDLAGGPNEQFF
TRBJ2-2	-	-	13	TRBV27	TGTGCCAGCAGTTTCTCGAACACCGGGGAGCTGTTTTTT	CASSFSNTGELFF
TRBJ2-5	-	TRBD2	16	TRBV5-6	TGTGCCAGCAGGTCTATAGCGGGAGGTTTTTTAGAGACCCAGTACTTC	CASRSIAGGFLETQYF
TRBJ2-3	-	TRBD2	18	TRBV28	TGTGCCAGCAGTTCACTAGCGGGGGGGGTGAAGAGCACAGATACGCAGTATTTT	CASSSLAGGVKSTDTQYF
TRBJ2-7	-	TRBD2	16	TRBV7-9	TGTGCCAGCAGCCCCCCGGGGGGGATACTTTCCTACGAGCAGTACTTC	CASSPPGGILSYEQYF
TRBJ2-7	-	TRBD1	14	TRBV6-5	TGTGCCAGCAGTTACGGGACAGGGGCCTACGAGCAGTACTTC	CASSYGTGAYEQYF
TRBJ1-5	-	-	14	TRBV6-5	TGTGCCAGCAGTTACTACGGGGGGGATCAGCCCCAGCATTTT	CASSYYGGDQPQHF
TRBJ1-2	-	-	15	TRBV6-5	TGTGCCAGCAGGCCGGACAGCTTTTCCCCCTATGGCTACACCTTC	CASRPDSFSPYGYTF
TRBJ1-2	once	-	13	TRBV13	TGTGCCAGCAGCTCTAGGACATTCTATGGCTACACCTTC	CASSSRTFYGYTF
TRBJ2-5	-	TRBD2	16	TRBV11-2	TGTGCCAGCAGCTTAGGGCCTAGCGGGAGGAGGGAGACCCAGTACTTC	CASSLGPSGRRETQYF
TRBJ2-6	-	-	17	TRBV7-8	TGTGCCAGCAGCTTACCCTCACAGGGAGACGGGGCCAACGTCCTGACTTTC	CASSLPSQGDGANVLTF
TRBJ2-1	-	TRBD2	15	TRBV5-6	TGTGCCAGCAGCACAGCGGGAGGGCCCCACAATGAGCAGTTCTTC	CASSTAGGPHNEQFF
TRBJ1-2	-	-	13	TRBV6-5	TGTGCCAGCAGTTACGAGAGCTTCTATGGCTACACCTTC	CASSYESFYGYTF
TRBJ2-7	-	-	15	TRBV5-1	TGCGCCAGCAGCCCGGGGGAGGACTCAAATTACGAGCAGTACTTC	CASSPGEDSNYEQYF
TRBJ2-3	-	-	16	TRBV4-1	TGCGCCAGCAGCCAAAAAGGGGGGGGAAGCACAGATACGCAGTATTTT	CASSQKGGGSTDTQYF
TRBJ2-1	-	-	15	TRBV11-2	TGTGCCAGCAGCTTTGCGGGGAACTCCTACAATGAGCAGTTCTTC	CASSFAGNSYNEQFF
TRBJ2-1	-	TRBD2	12	TRBV29-1	TGCAGCGTCAGGGAGGGGTACAATGAGCAGTTCTTC	CSVREGYNEQFF
TRBJ1-2	few	TRBD1	16	TRBV7-2	TGTGCCAGCAGCTTAGCCACAGGGGGCTTCGAATATGGCTACACCTTC	CASSLATGGFEYGYTF